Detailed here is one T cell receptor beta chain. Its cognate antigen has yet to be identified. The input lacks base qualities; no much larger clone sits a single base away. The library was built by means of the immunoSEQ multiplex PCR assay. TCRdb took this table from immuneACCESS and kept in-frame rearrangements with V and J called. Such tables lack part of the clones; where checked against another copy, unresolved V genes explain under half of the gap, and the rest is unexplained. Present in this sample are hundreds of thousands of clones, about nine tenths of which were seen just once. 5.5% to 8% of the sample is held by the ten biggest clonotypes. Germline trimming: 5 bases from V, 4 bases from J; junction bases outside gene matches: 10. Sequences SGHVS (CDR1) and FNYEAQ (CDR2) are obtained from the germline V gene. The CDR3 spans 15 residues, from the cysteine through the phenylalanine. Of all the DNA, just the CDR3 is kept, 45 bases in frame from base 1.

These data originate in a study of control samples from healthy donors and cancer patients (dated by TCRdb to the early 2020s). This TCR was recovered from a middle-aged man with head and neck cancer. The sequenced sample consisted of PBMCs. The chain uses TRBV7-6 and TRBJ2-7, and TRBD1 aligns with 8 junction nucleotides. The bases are TGTGCCAGCAGCCCCGGACAGGGCTCTTTGTACGAGCAGTACTTC. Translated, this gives CASSPGQGSLYEQYF.